These T cell receptor beta chains were read from a single sample in a study of Ad26.COV2.S vaccination and SARS-CoV-2 variants. Some clones are missing from TCRdb's copy, which holds only in-frame ones; the method was immunoSEQ multiplex PCR. The data contain about 680,000 clones, more than 70% of them singletons. Sequencing used peripheral blood, obtained in a trial of Ad26.COV2.S vaccine versus placebo. Receptors originate from a person between 18 and 59 years old who received the Ad26.COV2.S COVID-19 vaccine or a placebo. CDR3s include the opening cysteine and the closing phenylalanine or tryptophan. D genes are given only for firm matches. Clone size is not always given. Where it is, it says once, few, many or a class for expanded clones.

TRBJ1-2,TRBV4-2,TRBD1,few,CASSRTGTVDYGYTF,TGTGCCAGCAGCCGAACCGGGACAGTAGACTATGGCTACACCTTC
TRBJ2-1,TRBV7-9,NA,NA,CASSSRSSYNEQFF,TGTGCCAGCAGCTCCCGTTCCTCCTACAATGAGCAGTTCTTC
TRBJ2-1,TRBV19,TRBD2,NA,CASQPYGLAEASSYNEQFF,TGTGCCAGCCAGCCTTATGGGCTAGCGGAGGCCAGCTCCTACAATGAGCAGTTCTTC
TRBJ2-7,TRBV2,NA,NA,CASRGVGRSYEQYF,TGTGCCAGCAGGGGGGTCGGCCGCTCCTACGAGCAGTACTTC
TRBJ2-1,TRBV7-2,TRBD2,NA,CASSQTSAEQFF,TGTGCCAGCAGCCAAACTAGCGCTGAGCAGTTCTTC
TRBJ2-1,TRBV3-1/TRBV3-2,TRBD2,NA,CASRRGTSAYNEQFF,TGTGCCAGCAGAAGAGGGACTAGCGCGTACAATGAGCAGTTCTTC
TRBJ2-3,TRBV24-1,TRBD1,NA,CAVQGESTDTQYF,TGTGCCGTACAGGGGGAAAGCACAGATACGCAGTATTTT
TRBJ2-1,TRBV6-5,TRBD2,NA,CASSYASGVYNEQFF,TGTGCCAGCAGTTACGCTAGCGGGGTCTACAATGAGCAGTTCTTC
TRBJ2-5,TRBV5-1,TRBD1,NA,CASSLLGTGQETQYF,TGCGCCAGCAGCCTACTTGGGACAGGACAAGAGACCCAGTACTTC
TRBJ2-1,TRBV27,TRBD2,NA,CASSQGSVLAGSNEQFF,TGTGCCAGCAGCCAGGGGTCGGTACTAGCGGGCTCCAATGAGCAGTTCTTC
TRBJ2-1,TRBV29-1,NA,NA,CSVPSPAEQFF,TGCAGCGTACCCTCCCCCGCAGAGCAGTTCTTC
TRBJ2-2,TRBV7-9,NA,NA,CASSPDGGELFF,TGTGCCAGCAGCCCCGATGGGGGGGAGCTGTTTTTT
TRBJ1-5,TRBV27,NA,NA,CASSLFGRNQPQHF,TGTGCCAGCAGTTTATTTGGTCGGAATCAGCCCCAGCATTTT
TRBJ2-3,TRBV24-1,NA,NA,CATSDLRPRGYGTDTQYF,TGTGCCACCAGTGATTTGCGTCCCCGAGGGTATGGCACAGATACGCAGTATTTT
TRBJ1-2,TRBV29-1,NA,NA,CSVWGGANYGYTF,TGCAGCGTGTGGGGGGGCGCAAACTATGGCTACACCTTC
TRBJ2-2,TRBV5-1,NA,NA,CASSLSDRPRTGELFF,TGCGCCAGCAGCTTGTCTGACAGGCCAAGGACCGGGGAGCTGTTTTTT
TRBJ2-4,TRBV6-2/TRBV6-3,TRBD2,NA,CASSYGGGVAGLAKNIQYF,TGTGCCAGCAGTTACGGCGGCGGGGTAGCGGGGCTAGCCAAAAACATTCAGTACTTC
TRBJ2-2,TRBV13,NA,NA,CASSPPDSNTGELFF,TGTGCCAGCAGCCCGCCCGACTCCAACACCGGGGAGCTGTTTTTT
TRBJ2-5,TRBV3-1/TRBV3-2,NA,NA,CASSQGGGAETQYF,TGTGCCAGCAGCCAAGGTGGGGGGGCAGAGACCCAGTACTTC
TRBJ2-7,TRBV3-1/TRBV3-2,NA,NA,CASSQDRGEQYF,TGTGCCAGCAGCCAAGACAGGGGCGAGCAGTACTTC
TRBJ1-5,TRBV18,NA,NA,CASSPNLGPQHF,TGTGCCAGCTCACCCAACCTCGGGCCCCAGCATTTT
TRBJ1-2,TRBV6-5,NA,NA,CASSYVYSDYGYTF,TGTGCCAGCAGTTACGTTTATAGCGACTATGGCTACACCTTC
TRBJ2-7,TRBV27,TRBD2,NA,CASSLSGLDGNYEQYF,TGTGCCAGCAGTTTATCCGGACTAGATGGGAACTACGAGCAGTACTTC
TRBJ2-1,TRBV6-5,NA,NA,CASSRSNEQFF,TGTGCCAGCAGCCGAAGCAATGAGCAGTTCTTC
TRBJ1-1,TRBV10-3,NA,NA,CAIRESAEAFF,TGTGCCATCAGGGAATCCGCTGAAGCTTTCTTT